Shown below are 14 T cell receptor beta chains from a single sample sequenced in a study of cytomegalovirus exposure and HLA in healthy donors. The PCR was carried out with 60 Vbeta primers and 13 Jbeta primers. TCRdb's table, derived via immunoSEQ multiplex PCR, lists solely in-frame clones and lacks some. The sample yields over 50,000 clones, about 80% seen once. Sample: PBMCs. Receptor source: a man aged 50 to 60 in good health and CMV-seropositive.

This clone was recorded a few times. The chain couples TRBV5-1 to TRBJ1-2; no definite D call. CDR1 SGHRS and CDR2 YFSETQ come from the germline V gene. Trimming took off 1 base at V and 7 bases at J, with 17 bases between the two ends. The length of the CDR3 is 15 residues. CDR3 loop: CASSLSPDWSGGYTF. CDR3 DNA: TGCGCCAGCAGCTTGAGCCCCGATTGGAGCGGTGGCTACACCTTC.

CDR3 nucleotides: TGTGCCAGCAGCGCGAACCCGGGACAGTCCACAGATACGCAGTATTTT. Its translation is CASSANPGQSTDTQYF. This sequence joins TRBV7-2 and TRBJ2-3, with 7 bases identical to TRBD1. Germline loops: CDR1 SGHTA, CDR2 FQGNSA. The CDR3 runs to 16 residues. Trimming took 5 bases from V and 2 from J; bases not matched to a gene: 10.

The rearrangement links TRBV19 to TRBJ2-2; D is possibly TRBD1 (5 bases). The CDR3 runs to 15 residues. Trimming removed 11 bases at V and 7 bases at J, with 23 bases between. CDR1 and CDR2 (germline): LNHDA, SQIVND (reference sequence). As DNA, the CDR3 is TGTGCCTCAAGCTGGGGCCTTACGTCCATCGGGGAGCTGTTTTTT. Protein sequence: CASSWGLTSIGELFF.

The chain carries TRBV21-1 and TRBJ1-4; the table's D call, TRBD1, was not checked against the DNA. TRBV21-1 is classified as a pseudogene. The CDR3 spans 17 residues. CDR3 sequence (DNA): TGTGCCAGCAGCACCCGGGACACCCTGTCGGGTAATGAAAAACTGTTTTTT. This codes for CASSTRDTLSGNEKLFF.

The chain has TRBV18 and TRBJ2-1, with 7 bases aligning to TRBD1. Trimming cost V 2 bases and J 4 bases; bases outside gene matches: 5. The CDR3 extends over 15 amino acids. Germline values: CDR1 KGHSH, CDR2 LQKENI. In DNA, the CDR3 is TGTGCCAGCTCACCAACCGGGACAGAGTACAATGAGCAGTTCTTC. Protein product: CASSPTGTEYNEQFF.

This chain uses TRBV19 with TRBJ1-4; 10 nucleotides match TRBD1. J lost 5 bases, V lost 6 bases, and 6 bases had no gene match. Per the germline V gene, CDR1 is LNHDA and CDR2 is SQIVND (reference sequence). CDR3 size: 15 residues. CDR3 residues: CASSPEGQGNEKLFF. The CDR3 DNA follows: TGTGCCAGTAGCCCGGAGGGACAGGGGAATGAAAAACTGTTTTTT.

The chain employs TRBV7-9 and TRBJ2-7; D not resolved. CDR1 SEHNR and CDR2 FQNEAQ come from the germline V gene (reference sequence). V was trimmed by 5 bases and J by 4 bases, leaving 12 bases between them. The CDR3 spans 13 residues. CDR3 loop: CASSPLAPYEQYF. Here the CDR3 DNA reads TGTGCCAGCAGCCCCCTGGCCCCTTACGAGCAGTACTTC.

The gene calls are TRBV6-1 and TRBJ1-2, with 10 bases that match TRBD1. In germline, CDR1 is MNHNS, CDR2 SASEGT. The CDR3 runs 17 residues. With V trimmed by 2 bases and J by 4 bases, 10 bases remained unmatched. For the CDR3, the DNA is TGTGCCAGCAGTGAATTTCAGGGGACAGGGGCGGCCTATGGCTACACCTTC. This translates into CASSEFQGTGAAYGYTF.

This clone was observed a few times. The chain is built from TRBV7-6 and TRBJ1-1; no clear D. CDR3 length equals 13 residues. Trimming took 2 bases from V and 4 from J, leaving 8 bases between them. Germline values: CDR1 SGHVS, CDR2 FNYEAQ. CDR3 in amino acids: CASSLQPSTEAFF. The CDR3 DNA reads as TGTGCCAGCAGCTTACAACCGAGCACTGAAGCTTTCTTT.

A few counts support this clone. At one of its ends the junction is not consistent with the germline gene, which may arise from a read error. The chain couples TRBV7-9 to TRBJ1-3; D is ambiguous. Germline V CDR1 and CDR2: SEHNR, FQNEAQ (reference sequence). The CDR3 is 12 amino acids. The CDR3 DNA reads TGTTCCAGCAGCTTAGATAGTCCCGACATATATTTT. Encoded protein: CSSSLDSPDIYF.

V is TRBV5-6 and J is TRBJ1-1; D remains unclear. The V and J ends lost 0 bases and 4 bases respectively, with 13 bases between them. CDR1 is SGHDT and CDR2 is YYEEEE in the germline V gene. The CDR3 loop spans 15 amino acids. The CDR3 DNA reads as TGTGCCAGCAGCTTGGGAGTCAGGATGGCCACTGAAGCTTTCTTT. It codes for CASSLGVRMATEAFF.

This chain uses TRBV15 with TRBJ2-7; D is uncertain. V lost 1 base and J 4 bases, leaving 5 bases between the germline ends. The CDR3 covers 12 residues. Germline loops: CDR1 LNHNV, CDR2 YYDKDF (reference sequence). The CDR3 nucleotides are TGTGCCACCAGCAGAGGTCGGTACGAGCAGTACTTC. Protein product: CATSRGRYEQYF.

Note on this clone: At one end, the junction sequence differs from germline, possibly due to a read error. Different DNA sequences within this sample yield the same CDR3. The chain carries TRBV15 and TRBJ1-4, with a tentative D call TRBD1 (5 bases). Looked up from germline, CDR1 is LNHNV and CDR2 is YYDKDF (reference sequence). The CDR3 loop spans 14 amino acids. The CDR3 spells CATSRVRGNEKLFF. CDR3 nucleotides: TGTGCAACCAGCAGGGTCCGGGGGAATGAAAAGCTGTTTTTT.

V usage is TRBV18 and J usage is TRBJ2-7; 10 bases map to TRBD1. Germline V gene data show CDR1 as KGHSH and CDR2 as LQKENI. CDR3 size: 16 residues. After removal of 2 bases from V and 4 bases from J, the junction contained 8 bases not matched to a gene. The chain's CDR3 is CASSPIGTGVTYEQYF. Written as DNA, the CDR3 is TGTGCCAGCTCACCAATCGGGACAGGGGTAACGTACGAGCAGTACTTC.